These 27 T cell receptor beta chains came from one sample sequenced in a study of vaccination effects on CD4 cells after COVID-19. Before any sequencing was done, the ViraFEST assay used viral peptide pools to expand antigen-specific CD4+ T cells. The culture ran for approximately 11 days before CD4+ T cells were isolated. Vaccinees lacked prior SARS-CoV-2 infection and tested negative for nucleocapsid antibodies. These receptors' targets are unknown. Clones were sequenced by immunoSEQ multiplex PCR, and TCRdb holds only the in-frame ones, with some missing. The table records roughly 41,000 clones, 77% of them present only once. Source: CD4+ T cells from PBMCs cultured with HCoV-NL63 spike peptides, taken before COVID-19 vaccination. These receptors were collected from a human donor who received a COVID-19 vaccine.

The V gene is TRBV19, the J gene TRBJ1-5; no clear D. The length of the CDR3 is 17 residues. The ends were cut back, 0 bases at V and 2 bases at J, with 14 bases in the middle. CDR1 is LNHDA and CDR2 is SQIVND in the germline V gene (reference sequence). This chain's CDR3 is CASSIDFEGLRNQPQHF. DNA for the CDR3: TGTGCCAGTAGTATAGATTTTGAGGGTCTCCGCAATCAGCCCCAGCATTTT.

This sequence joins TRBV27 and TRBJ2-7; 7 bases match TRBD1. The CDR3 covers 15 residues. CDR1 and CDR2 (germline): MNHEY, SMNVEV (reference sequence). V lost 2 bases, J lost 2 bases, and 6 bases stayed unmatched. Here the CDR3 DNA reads TGTGCCAGCAGTTTAGACAGGGTAAGCCCCTACGAGCAGTACGTC. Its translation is CASSLDRVSPYEQYV.

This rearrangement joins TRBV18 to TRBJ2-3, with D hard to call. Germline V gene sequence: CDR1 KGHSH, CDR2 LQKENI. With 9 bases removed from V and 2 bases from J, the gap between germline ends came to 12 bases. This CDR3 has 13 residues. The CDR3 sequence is CASSGRTTDTQYF. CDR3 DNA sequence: TGTGCCAGTTCCGGGCGCACCACAGATACGCAGTATTTT.

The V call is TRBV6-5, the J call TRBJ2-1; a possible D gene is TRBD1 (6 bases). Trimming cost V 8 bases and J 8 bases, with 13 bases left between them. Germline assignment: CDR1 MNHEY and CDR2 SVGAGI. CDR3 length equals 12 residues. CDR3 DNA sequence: TGTGCCAGCGGACAGACAACCGATGAGCAGTTCTTC. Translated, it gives CASGQTTDEQFF.

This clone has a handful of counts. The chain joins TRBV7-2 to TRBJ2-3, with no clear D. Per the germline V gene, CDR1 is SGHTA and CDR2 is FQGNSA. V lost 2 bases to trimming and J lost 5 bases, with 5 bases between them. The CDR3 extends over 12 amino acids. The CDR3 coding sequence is TGTGCCAGCAGCTTAATAGGAGATACGCAGTATTTT. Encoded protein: CASSLIGDTQYF.

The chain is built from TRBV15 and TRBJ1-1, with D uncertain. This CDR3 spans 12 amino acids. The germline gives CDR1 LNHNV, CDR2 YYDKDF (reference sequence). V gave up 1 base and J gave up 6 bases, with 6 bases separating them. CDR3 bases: TGTGCCACCAGCAGAGGTAGGGCTGAAGCTTTCTTT. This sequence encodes CATSRGRAEAFF.

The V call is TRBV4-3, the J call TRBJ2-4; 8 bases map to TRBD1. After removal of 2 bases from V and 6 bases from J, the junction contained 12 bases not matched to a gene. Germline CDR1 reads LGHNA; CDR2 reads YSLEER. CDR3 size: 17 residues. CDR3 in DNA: TGCGCCAGCAGCCAAATTCAGGGGGCCGGGTTGGCAAACATTCAGTACTTC. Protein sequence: CASSQIQGAGLANIQYF.

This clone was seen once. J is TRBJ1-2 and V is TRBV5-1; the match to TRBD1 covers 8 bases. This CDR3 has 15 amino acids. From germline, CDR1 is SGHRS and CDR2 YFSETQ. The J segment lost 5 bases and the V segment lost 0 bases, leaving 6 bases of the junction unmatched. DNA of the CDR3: TGCGCCAGCAGCTTGGGGGGACAGGTTGGATATGGCTACACCTTC. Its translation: CASSLGGQVGYGYTF.

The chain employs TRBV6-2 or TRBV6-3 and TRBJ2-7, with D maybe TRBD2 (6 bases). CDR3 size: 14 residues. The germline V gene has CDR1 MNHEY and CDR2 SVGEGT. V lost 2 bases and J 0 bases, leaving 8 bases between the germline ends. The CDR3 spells CASSYGRGSYEQYV. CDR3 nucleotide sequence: TGTGCCAGCAGTTACGGGCGGGGCTCCTACGAGCAGTACGTC.

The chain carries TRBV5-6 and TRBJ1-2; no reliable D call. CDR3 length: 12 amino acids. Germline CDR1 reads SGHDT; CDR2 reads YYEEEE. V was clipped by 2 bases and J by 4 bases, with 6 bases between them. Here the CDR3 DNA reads TGTGCCAGCAGCTTTGACTTCTATGGCTACACCTTC. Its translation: CASSFDFYGYTF.

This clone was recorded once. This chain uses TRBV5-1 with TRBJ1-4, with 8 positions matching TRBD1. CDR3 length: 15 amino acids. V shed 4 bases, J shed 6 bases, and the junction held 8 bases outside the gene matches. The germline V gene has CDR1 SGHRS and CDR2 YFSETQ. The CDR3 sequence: CASSADRGEDEKLFF. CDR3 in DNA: TGCGCCAGCAGCGCCGACAGGGGAGAGGATGAAAAACTGTTTTTT.

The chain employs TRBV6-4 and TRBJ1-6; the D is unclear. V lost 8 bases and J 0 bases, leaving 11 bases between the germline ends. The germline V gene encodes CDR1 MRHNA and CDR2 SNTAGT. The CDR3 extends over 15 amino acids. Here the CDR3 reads CASDPASSYNSPLHF. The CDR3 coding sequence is TGTGCCAGCGATCCGGCAAGCTCCTATAATTCACCCCTCCACTTT.

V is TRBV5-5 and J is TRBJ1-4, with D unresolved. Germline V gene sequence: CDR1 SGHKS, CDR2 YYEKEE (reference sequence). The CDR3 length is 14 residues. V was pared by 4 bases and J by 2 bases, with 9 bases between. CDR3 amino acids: CASSLTTTNEKLFF. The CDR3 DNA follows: TGTGCCAGCAGCCTGACAACGACTAATGAAAAACTGTTTTTT.

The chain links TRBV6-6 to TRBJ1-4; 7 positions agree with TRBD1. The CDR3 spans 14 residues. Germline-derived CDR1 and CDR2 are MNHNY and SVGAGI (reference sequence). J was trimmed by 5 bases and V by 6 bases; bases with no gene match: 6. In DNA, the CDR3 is TGTGCCAGCAGCCGGGACAGAATGAATGAAAAACTGTTTTTT. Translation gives CASSRDRMNEKLFF.

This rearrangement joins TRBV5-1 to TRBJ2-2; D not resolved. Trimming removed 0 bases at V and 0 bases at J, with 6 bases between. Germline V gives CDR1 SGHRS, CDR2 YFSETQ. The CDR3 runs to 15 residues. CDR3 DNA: TGCGCCAGCAGCTTGGACACATCGAACACCGGGGAGCTGTTTTTT. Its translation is CASSLDTSNTGELFF.

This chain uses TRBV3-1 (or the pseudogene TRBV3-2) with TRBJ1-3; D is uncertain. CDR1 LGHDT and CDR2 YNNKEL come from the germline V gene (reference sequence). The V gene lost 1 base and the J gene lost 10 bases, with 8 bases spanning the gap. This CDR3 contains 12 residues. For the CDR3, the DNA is TGTGCCAGCAGCCAAGTGCTGGGGACCATATATTTT. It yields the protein CASSQVLGTIYF.

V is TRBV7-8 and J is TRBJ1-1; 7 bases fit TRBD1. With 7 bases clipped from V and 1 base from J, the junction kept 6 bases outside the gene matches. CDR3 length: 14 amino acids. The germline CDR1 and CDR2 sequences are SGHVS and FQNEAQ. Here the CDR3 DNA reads TGTGCCAGCAACAGGGGCACCCAGAACACTGAAGCTTTCTTT. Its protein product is CASNRGTQNTEAFF.

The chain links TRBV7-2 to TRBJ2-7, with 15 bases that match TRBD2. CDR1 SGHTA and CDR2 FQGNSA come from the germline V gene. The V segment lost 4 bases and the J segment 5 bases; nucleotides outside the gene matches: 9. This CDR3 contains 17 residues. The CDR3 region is CASSWGLAGGSVDEQYV. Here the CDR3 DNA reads TGTGCCAGCAGCTGGGGACTAGCGGGGGGCTCCGTGGACGAGCAGTACGTC.

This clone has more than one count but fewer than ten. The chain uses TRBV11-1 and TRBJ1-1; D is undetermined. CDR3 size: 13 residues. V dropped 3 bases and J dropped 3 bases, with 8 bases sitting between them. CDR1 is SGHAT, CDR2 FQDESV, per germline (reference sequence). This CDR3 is CASSFHSDTEAFF. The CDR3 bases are TGTGCCAGCAGCTTTCACAGCGACACTGAAGCTTTCTTT.

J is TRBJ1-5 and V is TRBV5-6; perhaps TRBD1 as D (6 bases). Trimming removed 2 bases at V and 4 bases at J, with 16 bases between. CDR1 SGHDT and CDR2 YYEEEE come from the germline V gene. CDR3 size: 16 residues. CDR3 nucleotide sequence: TGTGCCAGCAGCTTCAGACAGGCGCCCCGTAATCAGCCCCAGCATTTT. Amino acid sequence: CASSFRQAPRNQPQHF.

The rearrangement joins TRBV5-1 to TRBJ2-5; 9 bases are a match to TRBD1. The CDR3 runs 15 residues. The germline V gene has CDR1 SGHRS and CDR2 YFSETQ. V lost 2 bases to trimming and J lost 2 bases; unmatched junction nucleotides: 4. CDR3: CASSFGGQGQETQYF. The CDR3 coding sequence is TGCGCCAGCAGCTTTGGTGGACAGGGGCAAGAGACCCAGTACTTC.

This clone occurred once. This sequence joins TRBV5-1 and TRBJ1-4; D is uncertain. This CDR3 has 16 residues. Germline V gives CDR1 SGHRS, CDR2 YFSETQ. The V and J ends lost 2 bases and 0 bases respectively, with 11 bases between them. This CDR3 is CASSFTTDTTNEKLFF. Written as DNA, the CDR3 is TGCGCCAGCAGCTTCACTACAGACACAACTAATGAAAAACTGTTTTTT.

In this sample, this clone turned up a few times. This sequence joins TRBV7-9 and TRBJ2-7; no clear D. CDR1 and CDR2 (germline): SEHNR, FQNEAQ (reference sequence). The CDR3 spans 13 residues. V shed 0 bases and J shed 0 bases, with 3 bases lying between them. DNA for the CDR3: TGTGCCAGCAGCTTAGCGGGCTCCTACGAGCAGTACGTC. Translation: CASSLAGSYEQYV.

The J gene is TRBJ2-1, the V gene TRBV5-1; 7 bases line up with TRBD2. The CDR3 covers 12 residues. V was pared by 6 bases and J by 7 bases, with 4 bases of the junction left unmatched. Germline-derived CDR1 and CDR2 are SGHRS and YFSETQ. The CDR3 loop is CASIGEGNEQFF. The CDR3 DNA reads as TGCGCCAGCATAGGGGAGGGGAATGAGCAGTTCTTC. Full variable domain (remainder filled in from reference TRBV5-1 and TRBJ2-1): KAGVTQTPRYLIKTRGQQVTLSCSPISGHRSVSWYQQTPGQGLQFLFEYFSETQRNKGNFPGRFSGRQFSNSRSEMNVSTLELGDSALYLCASIGEGNEQFFGPGTRLTVL.

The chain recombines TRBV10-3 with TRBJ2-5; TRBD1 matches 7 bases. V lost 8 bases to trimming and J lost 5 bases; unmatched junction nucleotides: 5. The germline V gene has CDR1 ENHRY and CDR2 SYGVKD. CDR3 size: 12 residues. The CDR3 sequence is CAIGTDGETQYF. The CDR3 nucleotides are TGTGCCATCGGGACAGACGGGGAGACCCAGTACTTC.

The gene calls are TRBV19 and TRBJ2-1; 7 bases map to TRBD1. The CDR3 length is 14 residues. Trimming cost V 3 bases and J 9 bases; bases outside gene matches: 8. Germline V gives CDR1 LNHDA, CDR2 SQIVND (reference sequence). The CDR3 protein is CASSIDREWAEQFF. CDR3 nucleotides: TGTGCCAGTAGTATCGACAGGGAATGGGCTGAGCAGTTCTTC.

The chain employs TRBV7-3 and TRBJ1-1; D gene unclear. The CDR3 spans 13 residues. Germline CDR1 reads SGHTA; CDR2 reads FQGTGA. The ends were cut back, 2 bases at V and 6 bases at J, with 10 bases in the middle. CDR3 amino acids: CASSLDGKAEAFF. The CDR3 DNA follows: TGTGCCAGCAGCTTAGATGGGAAAGCTGAAGCTTTCTTT.